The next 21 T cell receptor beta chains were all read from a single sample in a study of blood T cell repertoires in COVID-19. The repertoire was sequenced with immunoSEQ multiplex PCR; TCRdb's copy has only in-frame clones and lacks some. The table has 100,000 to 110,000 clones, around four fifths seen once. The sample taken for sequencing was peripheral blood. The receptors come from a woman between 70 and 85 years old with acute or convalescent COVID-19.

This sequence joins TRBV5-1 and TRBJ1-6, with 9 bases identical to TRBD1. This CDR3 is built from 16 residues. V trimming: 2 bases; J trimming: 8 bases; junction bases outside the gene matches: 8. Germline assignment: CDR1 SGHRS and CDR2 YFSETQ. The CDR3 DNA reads TGCGCCAGCAGCTTCGGGACAGGGATCATGGATTCACCCCTCCACTTT. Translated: CASSFGTGIMDSPLHF.

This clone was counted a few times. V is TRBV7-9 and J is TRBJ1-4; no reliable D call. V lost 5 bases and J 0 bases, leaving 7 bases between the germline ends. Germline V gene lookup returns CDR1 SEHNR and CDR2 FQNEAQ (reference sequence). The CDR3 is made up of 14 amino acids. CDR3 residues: CASSTGATNEKLFF. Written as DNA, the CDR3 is TGTGCCAGCAGCACGGGAGCAACTAATGAAAAACTGTTTTTT.

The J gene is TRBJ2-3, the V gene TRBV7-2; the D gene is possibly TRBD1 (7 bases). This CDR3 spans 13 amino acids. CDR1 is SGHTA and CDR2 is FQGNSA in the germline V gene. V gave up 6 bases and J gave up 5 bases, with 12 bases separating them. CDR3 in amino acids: CASSGQGGDTQYF. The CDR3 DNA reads TGTGCCAGCAGTGGTCAGGGGGGAGATACGCAGTATTTT. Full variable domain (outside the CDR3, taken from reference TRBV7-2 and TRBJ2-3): GAGVSQSPSNKVTEKGKDVELRCDPISGHTALYWYRQSLGQGLEFLIYFQGNSAPDKSGLPSDRFSAERTGGSVSTLTIQRTQQEDSAVYLCASSGQGGDTQYFGPGTRLTVL.

Here the CDR3 DNA reads TGTGCCTGGAGTGTACGAGCCTACGAGCAGTACTTC. Translation gives CAWSVRAYEQYF. This rearrangement joins TRBV30 to TRBJ2-7; D call uncertain. The CDR3 sequence is 12 residues long. In germline, CDR1 is GTSNPN, CDR2 SVGIG (reference sequence). Trimming left V 0 bases short and J 2 bases short, with 5 bases between.

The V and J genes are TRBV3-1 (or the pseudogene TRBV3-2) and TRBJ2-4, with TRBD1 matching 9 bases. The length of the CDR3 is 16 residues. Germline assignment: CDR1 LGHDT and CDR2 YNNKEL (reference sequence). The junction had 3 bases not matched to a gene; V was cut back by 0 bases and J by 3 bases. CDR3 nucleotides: TGTGCCAGCAGCCAAGAGGGACAGGGTCACAAAAACATTCAGTACTTC. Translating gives CASSQEGQGHKNIQYF.

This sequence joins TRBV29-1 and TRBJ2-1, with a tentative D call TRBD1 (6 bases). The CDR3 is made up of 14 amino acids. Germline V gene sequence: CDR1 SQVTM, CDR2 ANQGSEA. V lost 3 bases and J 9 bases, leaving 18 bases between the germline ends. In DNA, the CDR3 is TGCAGCGTTGAGGGGGACATACAACGTTCTGAGCAGTTCTTC. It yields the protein CSVEGDIQRSEQFF.

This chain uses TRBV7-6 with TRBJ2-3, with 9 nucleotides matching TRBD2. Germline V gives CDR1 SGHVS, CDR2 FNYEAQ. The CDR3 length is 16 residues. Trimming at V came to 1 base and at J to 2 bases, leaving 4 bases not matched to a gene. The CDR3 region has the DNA TGTGCCAGCAGCTTAGGGACTAGCGCTACCACAGATACGCAGTATTTT. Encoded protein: CASSLGTSATTDTQYF.

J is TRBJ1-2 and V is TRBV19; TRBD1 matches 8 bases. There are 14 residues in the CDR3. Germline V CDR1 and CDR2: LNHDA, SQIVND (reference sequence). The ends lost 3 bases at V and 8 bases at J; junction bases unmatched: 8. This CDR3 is CASSIQGAFRGYTF. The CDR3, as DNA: TGTGCCAGTAGTATCCAGGGGGCGTTTAGAGGCTACACCTTC.

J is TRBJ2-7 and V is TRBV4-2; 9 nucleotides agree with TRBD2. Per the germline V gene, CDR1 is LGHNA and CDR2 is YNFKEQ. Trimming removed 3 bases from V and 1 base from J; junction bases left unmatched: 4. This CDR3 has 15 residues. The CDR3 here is CASSQERGASYEQYF. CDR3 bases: TGTGCCAGCAGCCAGGAGCGGGGGGCGTCCTACGAGCAGTACTTC.

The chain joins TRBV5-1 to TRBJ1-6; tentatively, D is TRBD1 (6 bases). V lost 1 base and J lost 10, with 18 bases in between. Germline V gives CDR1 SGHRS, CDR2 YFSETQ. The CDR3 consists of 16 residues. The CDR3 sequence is CASSLSGRGEGSPLHF. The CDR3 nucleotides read TGCGCCAGCAGCTTGTCAGGCAGGGGAGAGGGATCACCCCTCCACTTT. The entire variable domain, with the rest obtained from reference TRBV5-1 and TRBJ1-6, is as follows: KAGVTQTPRYLIKTRGQQVTLSCSPISGHRSVSWYQQTPGQGLQFLFEYFSETQRNKGNFPGRFSGRQFSNSRSEMNVSTLELGDSALYLCASSLSGRGEGSPLHFGNGTRLTVT.

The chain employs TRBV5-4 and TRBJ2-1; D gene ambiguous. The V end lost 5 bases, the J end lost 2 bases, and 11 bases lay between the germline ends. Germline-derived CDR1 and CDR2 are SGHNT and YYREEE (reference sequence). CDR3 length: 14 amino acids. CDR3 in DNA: TGTGCCAGCAGTTATAATGTAGCCTACAATGAGCAGTTCTTC. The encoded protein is CASSYNVAYNEQFF.

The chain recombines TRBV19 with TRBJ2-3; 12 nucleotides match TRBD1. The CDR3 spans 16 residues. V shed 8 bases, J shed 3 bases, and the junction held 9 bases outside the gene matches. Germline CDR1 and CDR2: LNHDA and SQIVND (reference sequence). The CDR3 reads CASLPRDRGRTDTQYF. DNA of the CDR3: TGTGCCAGTCTTCCTCGGGACAGGGGGCGAACAGATACGCAGTATTTT.

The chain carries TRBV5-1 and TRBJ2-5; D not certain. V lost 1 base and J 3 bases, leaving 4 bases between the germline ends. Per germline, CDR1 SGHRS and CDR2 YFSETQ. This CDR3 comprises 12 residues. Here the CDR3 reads CASSLSEETQYF. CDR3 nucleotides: TGCGCCAGCAGCTTGTCAGAAGAGACCCAGTACTTC.

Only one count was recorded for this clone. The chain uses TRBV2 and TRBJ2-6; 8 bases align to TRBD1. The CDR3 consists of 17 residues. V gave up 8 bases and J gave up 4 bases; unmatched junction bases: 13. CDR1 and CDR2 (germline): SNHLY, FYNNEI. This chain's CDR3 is CASGRDRPSSGANVLTF. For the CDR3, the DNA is TGTGCCAGCGGAAGGGACAGGCCAAGTTCCGGGGCCAACGTCCTGACTTTC.

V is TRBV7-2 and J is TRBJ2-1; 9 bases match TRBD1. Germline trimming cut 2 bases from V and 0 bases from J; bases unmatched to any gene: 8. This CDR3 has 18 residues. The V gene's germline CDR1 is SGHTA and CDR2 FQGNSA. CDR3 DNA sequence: TGTGCCAGCAGCTTACTACCGGGACAGGGTCGCTCCTACAATGAGCAGTTCTTC. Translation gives CASSLLPGQGRSYNEQFF.

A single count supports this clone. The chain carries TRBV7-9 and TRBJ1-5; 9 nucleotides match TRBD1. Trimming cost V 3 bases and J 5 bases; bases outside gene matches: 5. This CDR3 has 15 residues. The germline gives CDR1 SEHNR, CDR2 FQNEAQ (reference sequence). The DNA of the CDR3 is TGTGCCAGCAGCTTCGGAAGGACAGGGGATCAGCCCCAGCATTTT. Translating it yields CASSFGRTGDQPQHF.

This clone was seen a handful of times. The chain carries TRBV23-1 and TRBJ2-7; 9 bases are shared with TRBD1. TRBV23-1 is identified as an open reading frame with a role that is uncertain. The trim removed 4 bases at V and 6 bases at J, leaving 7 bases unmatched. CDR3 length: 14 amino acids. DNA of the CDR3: TGCGCCAGCAGTCCGGGACAGGGTGAGGGCGAGCAGTACTTC. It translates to CASSPGQGEGEQYF.

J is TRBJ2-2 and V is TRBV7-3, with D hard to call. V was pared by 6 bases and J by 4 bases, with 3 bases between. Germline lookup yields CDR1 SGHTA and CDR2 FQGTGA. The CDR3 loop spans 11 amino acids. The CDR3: CASSITGELFF. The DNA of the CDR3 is TGTGCCAGCAGTATCACCGGGGAGCTGTTTTTT.

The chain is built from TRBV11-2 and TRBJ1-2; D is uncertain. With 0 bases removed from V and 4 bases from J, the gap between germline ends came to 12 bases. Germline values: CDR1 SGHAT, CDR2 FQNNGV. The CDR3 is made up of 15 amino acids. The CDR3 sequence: CASSLDGVSSYGYTF. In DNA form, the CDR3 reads TGTGCCAGCAGCTTAGACGGGGTCTCTAGCTATGGCTACACCTTC.

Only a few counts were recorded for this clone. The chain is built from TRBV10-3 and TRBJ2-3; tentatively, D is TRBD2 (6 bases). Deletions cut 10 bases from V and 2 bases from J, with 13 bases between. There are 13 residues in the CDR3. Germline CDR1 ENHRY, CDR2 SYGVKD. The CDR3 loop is CASRDFNTDTQYF. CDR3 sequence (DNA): TGTGCCAGCCGGGACTTCAACACAGATACGCAGTATTTT.

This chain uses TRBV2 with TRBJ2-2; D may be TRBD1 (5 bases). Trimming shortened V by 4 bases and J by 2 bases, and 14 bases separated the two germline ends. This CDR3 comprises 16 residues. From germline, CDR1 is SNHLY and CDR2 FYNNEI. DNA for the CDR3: TGTGCCAGCAGTGCCCAAGGGGCAAGAAACACCGGGGAGCTGTTTTTT. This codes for CASSAQGARNTGELFF.